This T cell receptor beta chain was sequenced in a study of blood T cells in healthy people across ages. A sample-barcoded 5' primer and a J-beta primer mix were used in a second PCR of roughly 7 to 12 cycles. MiXCR was run by TCRdb on the 5' RACE reads, yielding one entry per CDR3 protein. The sample has 1.2 million to 1.5 million distinct CDR3 sequences, 42% seen once. There are 15 residues in the CDR3. Trimming took off 0 bases at V and 9 bases at J, with 19 bases between the two ends. Germline V gene lookup returns CDR1 SGHRS and CDR2 YFSETQ. A few counts support this clonotype. Sequences were obtained from blood. This clonotype was obtained from a woman under 30 in good health. The gene calls are TRBV5-1 and TRBJ2-7, with a weak D call TRBD2 (6 bases). The CDR3 nucleotides are TGCGCCAGCAGCTTGGAGCCGGGAGAGACAAAGGGGCAGTACTTC. Protein: CASSLEPGETKGQYF.